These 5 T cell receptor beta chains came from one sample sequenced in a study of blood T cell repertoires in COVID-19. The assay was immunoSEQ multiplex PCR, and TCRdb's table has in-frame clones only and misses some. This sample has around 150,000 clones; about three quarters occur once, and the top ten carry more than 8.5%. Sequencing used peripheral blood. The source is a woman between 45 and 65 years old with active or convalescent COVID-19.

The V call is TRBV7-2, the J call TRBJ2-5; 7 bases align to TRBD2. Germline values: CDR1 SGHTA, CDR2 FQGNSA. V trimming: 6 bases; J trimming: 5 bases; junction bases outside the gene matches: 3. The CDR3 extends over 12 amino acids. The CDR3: CASSSSGETQYF. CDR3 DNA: TGTGCCAGCAGTTCTAGCGGCGAGACCCAGTACTTC.

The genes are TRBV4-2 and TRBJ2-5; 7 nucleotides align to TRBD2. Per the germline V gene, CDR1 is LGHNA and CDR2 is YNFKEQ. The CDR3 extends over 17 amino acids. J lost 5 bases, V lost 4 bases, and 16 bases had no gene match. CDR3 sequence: CASSLRSPGLPLETQYF. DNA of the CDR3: TGTGCCAGCAGCCTCCGATCTCCGGGACTACCCTTGGAGACCCAGTACTTC.

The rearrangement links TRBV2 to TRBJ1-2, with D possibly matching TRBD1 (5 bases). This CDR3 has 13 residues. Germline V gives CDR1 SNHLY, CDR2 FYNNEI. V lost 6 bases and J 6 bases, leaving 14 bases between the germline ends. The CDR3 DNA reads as TGTGCCAGCAGGGGGTGGGGCGGTGATGGCTACACCTTC. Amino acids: CASRGWGGDGYTF.

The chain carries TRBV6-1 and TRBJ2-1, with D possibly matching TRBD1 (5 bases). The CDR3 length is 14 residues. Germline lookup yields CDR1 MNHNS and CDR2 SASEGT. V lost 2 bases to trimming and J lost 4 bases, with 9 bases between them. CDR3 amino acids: CASSERQIYNEQFF. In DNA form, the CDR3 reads TGTGCCAGCAGTGAAAGACAGATTTACAATGAGCAGTTCTTC.

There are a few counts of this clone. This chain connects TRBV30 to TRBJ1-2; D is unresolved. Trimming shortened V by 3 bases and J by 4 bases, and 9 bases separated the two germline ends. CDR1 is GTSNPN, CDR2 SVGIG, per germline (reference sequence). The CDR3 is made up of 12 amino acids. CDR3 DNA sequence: TGTGCCTGGAGCGAATTCGGCTATGGCTACACCTTC. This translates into CAWSEFGYGYTF.